A single sample is the source of the 19 T cell receptor beta chains below, sequenced in a study of vaccination effects on CD4 cells after COVID-19. It was after nine to ten days of culture that CD4+ T cells were isolated. These receptors' antigens are unknown. Assay: immunoSEQ multiplex PCR; the TCRdb copy retains only in-frame clones and omits some. The repertoire holds about 45,000 clones, with about 74% as singletons. The material sequenced was CD4+ T cells from PBMCs cultured without peptide, taken before COVID-19 vaccination. The receptors originated from a human donor who had a prior SARS-CoV-2 infection.

This clone was counted only a few times. J is TRBJ2-7 and V is TRBV20-1, with TRBD2 matching 8 bases. CDR3 length: 13 residues. CDR1 DFQATT and CDR2 SNEGSKA come from the germline V gene (reference sequence). J was trimmed by 7 bases and V by 3 bases; bases with no gene match: 8. The CDR3 protein is CSASDSGTEEQYF. The CDR3 DNA is TGCAGTGCTAGTGATAGCGGGACCGAGGAGCAGTACTTC.

The V call is TRBV5-1, the J call TRBJ2-3; no reliable D call. The ends were cut back, 1 base at V and 0 bases at J, with 6 bases in the middle. Germline CDR1 reads SGHRS; CDR2 reads YFSETQ. The CDR3 is 14 residues long. Here the CDR3 reads CASSLLTSTDTQYF. CDR3 bases: TGCGCCAGCAGCTTGTTGACTAGCACAGATACGCAGTATTTT.

This chain connects TRBV7-9 to TRBJ1-2, with D unresolved. CDR3 size: 13 residues. Trimming left V 1 base short and J 7 bases short, with 10 bases between. The germline gives CDR1 SEHNR, CDR2 FQNEAQ (reference sequence). CDR3 bases: TGTGCCAGCAGCTTAGTTGGGGAGGGTGGCTACACCTTC. It yields the protein CASSLVGEGGYTF.

The J gene is TRBJ1-2, the V gene TRBV2; 9 bases line up with TRBD1. CDR3 length: 14 residues. Germline V CDR1 and CDR2: SNHLY, FYNNEI. V lost 3 bases to trimming and J lost 7 bases; unmatched junction nucleotides: 6. In nucleotides, the CDR3 is TGTGCCAGCAGTGACAACAGGGGGCGGAGTGGCTACACCTTC. Translating gives CASSDNRGRSGYTF.

CDR3 coding DNA: TGTGCCAGCCACGAGCACAAGAACACTGAAGCTTTCTTT. The encoded protein is CASHEHKNTEAFF. The chain couples TRBV6-5 to TRBJ1-1, with D uncertain. The germline V gene has CDR1 MNHEY and CDR2 SVGAGI. Trimming stripped 8 bases from V and 1 base from J, with 11 bases between. This CDR3 has 13 residues.

The chain uses TRBV20-1 and TRBJ2-7, with 7 bases that match TRBD1. Germline trimming cut 3 bases from V and 6 bases from J; bases unmatched to any gene: 17. CDR1 and CDR2 (germline): DFQATT, SNEGSKA (reference sequence). This CDR3 is built from 16 residues. DNA of the CDR3: TGCAGTGCTAGTCTCCGGGACAGAAAGGGCATTCGCGAGCAGTACTTC. As protein: CSASLRDRKGIREQYF.

This clone was recorded only once. The CDR3 protein is CASSRGSINYGYTF. DNA for the CDR3: TGTGCCAGCAGCAGAGGCAGCATTAACTATGGCTACACCTTC. V is TRBV11-3 and J is TRBJ1-2, with no clear D. This CDR3 contains 14 residues. The V gene lost 5 bases and the J gene lost 1 base, with 11 bases spanning the gap. Germline values: CDR1 SGHNT, CDR2 YENEEA.

The J gene is TRBJ2-7, the V gene TRBV13; perhaps D is TRBD1 or TRBD2 (6 bases each). In germline, CDR1 is PRHDT, CDR2 FYEKMQ (reference sequence). V lost 1 base and J 6 bases, leaving 22 bases between the germline ends. The CDR3 length is 17 residues. The DNA for the CDR3 is TGTGCCAGCAGCTTAGTAGTCGGGGGCGCTTTGCGGGGCGAGCAGTACTTC. Protein product: CASSLVVGGALRGEQYF.

This rearrangement joins TRBV2 to TRBJ1-3; the match to TRBD1 covers 10 bases. The CDR3 is made up of 14 amino acids. Germline V CDR1 and CDR2: SNHLY, FYNNEI. J gave up 4 bases and V 6 bases, and 3 bases lay outside the gene matches. CDR3 in DNA: TGTGCCAGCAGCCTGACAGGGGGCGGAAACACCATATATTTT. This translates into CASSLTGGGNTIYF.

In its sample, this clone was seen a few times. The rearrangement uses TRBV28 and TRBJ1-6; D is ambiguous. The CDR3 contains 13 residues. From germline, CDR1 is MDHEN and CDR2 SYDVKM. V was shortened by 5 bases and J by 8 bases, with 10 bases between the two germline ends. CDR3 region: CASSISPDSPLHF. In DNA form, the CDR3 reads TGTGCCAGCAGTATCTCGCCCGATTCACCCCTCCACTTT.

The chain recombines TRBV24-1 with TRBJ2-5, with D maybe TRBD1 (6 bases). The CDR3 is made up of 16 amino acids. Looked up from germline, CDR1 is KGHDR and CDR2 is SFDVKD. V lost 4 bases to trimming and J lost 2 bases, with 16 bases between them. CDR3: CATSDPRQVTQETQYF. CDR3 bases: TGTGCCACCAGTGACCCGAGACAGGTGACACAAGAGACCCAGTACTTC.

The chain carries TRBV18 and TRBJ2-5; D is uncertain. The germline V gene has CDR1 KGHSH and CDR2 LQKENI. The CDR3 consists of 12 residues. V was cut by 1 base and J by 4 bases, with 4 bases left in between. CDR3 sequence: CASSPQVETQYF. The CDR3 DNA is TGTGCCAGCTCACCACAGGTAGAGACCCAGTACTTC.

This chain connects TRBV7-2 to TRBJ1-3; unclear D gene. Germline CDR1 is SGHTA and CDR2 is FQGNSA. The CDR3 has 15 amino acids. The germline V and J ends were trimmed by 5 bases and 6 bases, with 17 bases remaining between them. The CDR3 loop is CASSRAAITLNTIYF. CDR3 nucleotide sequence: TGTGCCAGCAGCCGGGCGGCCATAACCCTAAACACCATATATTTT. The whole variable domain, filled in from reference TRBV7-2 and TRBJ1-3, reads GAGVSQSPSNKVTEKGKDVELRCDPISGHTALYWYRQSLGQGLEFLIYFQGNSAPDKSGLPSDRFSAERTGGSVSTLTIQRTQQEDSAVYLCASSRAAITLNTIYFGEGSWLTVV.

The rearrangement joins TRBV6-1 to TRBJ2-7; no clear D gene. The germline gives CDR1 MNHNS, CDR2 SASEGT. The CDR3 contains 14 residues. Trimming removed 3 bases at V and 0 bases at J, with 9 bases between. The CDR3 region has the DNA TGTGCCAGCAGTGAGCAGATTAGCTCCTACGAGCAGTACTTC. Residues: CASSEQISSYEQYF.

The chain carries TRBV5-5 and TRBJ2-7, with D unresolved. CDR1 SGHKS and CDR2 YYEKEE come from the germline V gene (reference sequence). The ends were cut back, 1 base at V and 3 bases at J, with 14 bases in the middle. CDR3 length equals 15 residues. In DNA form, the CDR3 reads TGTGCCAGCAGCTTGTGGTCGTTGAAGAACTACGAGCAGTACTTC. Translating gives CASSLWSLKNYEQYF.

This rearrangement joins TRBV19 to TRBJ2-2; 8 bases fit TRBD2. The CDR3 is 14 residues long. V was clipped by 10 bases and J by 5 bases; unmatched bases: 9. Per germline, CDR1 LNHDA and CDR2 SQIVND (reference sequence). The DNA of the CDR3 is TGTGCCACCAAACGGGAGGGCAGGACCGGGGAGCTGTTTTTT. Protein sequence: CATKREGRTGELFF.

This chain joins TRBV6-5 and TRBJ1-5; D remains unclear. Trimming shortened V by 0 bases and J by 1 base, and 7 bases separated the two germline ends. Per germline, CDR1 MNHEY and CDR2 SVGAGI. The CDR3 loop spans 15 amino acids. As DNA, the CDR3 is TGTGCCAGCAGTTACTCCATGTACAGCAATCAGCCCCAGCATTTT. This codes for CASSYSMYSNQPQHF.

V gene TRBV24-1 combines with J gene TRBJ1-1; 8 positions match TRBD1. The CDR3 consists of 15 residues. After removal of 4 bases from V and 1 base from J, the junction contained 4 bases not matched to a gene. CDR1 and CDR2 from the germline V gene are KGHDR and SFDVKD. CDR3 in DNA: TGTGCCACCAGTGAAACTGGACAGGGGAACACTGAAGCTTTCTTT. It codes for CATSETGQGNTEAFF.

The V and J genes are TRBV7-2 and TRBJ2-3; 11 positions match TRBD2. The CDR3 is 15 residues long. Germline V CDR1 and CDR2: SGHTA, FQGNSA. V shed 1 base, J shed 6 bases, and the junction held 3 bases outside the gene matches. The CDR3 region is CASSLVVAGGDTQYF. The CDR3 DNA reads TGTGCCAGCAGCTTAGTCGTAGCGGGAGGGGATACGCAGTATTTT.